This TCR beta chain derives from a study of blood T cell repertoires in COVID-19. Study overall: Some COVID-19 samples were acute and others convalescent; all came from the United States, Italy and Spain. PBMCs, B-cell-depleted T cells, or T cells were the source of the cDNA or gDNA that made up the material.

Under the authors' procedure: Reference gene primer amplification gave nucleated cell count estimates. Measured with immunoSEQ multiplex PCR; TCRdb has only the in-frame clones, and not every one. V and J calls and clone size are those listed in that table; D and trimming were worked out from the DNA. This sample has about 440,000 clones, with around 90% found just once. Germline CDR1 SQVTM, CDR2 ANQGSEA. The CDR3 has 14 residues. Participant reports of clinical history set cohort assignment. The chain recombines TRBV29-1 with TRBJ2-1; 8 nucleotides match TRBD2. This receptor was identified in a woman aged 18-30 years with acute COVID-19. The source material was PBMCs or T cells enriched from blood (not recorded which). DNA for the CDR3: TGCATCGCCTTGCGGGGGGCCTCCTACAATGAGCAGTTCTTC. Its protein product is CIALRGASYNEQFF.